This T cell receptor beta chain was found in a study of vaccination effects on CD4 cells after COVID-19. In the study overall: The participants, recipients of two vaccine doses, got either BNT162b2 or mRNA-1273.

The method was immunoSEQ multiplex PCR; TCRdb's version includes in-frame clones alone and lacks a portion of them. The sample contains around 60,000 clones, roughly 76% of which appear only once. V was trimmed by 3 bases and J by 4 bases, leaving 10 bases between them. This CDR3 comprises 15 residues. The germline V gene has CDR1 MDHEN and CDR2 SYDVKM. Peptide-pool stimulation followed by sequencing identified expanded antigen-specific CD4+ clonotypes in the ViraFEST assay. Following culture for under 12 days, CD4+ T cells were isolated. Negative nucleocapsid antibody tests before and after vaccination confirmed no previous SARS-CoV-2 infection. The authors replaced half the medium with IL-2 medium on days 3 and 7. Details on this clone: Antigen specificity is unknown.

The source of this sequence is a human donor who received a COVID-19 vaccine. Sequences were derived from CD4+ T cells from PBMCs cultured with HCoV-NL63 spike peptides, sampled before COVID-19 vaccination. This chain joins TRBV28 and TRBJ2-6; D uncertain. The DNA of the CDR3 is TGTGCCAGCAGTTTTAGTAGGGCCGGGGCCAACGTCCTGACTTTC. Its translation is CASSFSRAGANVLTF.